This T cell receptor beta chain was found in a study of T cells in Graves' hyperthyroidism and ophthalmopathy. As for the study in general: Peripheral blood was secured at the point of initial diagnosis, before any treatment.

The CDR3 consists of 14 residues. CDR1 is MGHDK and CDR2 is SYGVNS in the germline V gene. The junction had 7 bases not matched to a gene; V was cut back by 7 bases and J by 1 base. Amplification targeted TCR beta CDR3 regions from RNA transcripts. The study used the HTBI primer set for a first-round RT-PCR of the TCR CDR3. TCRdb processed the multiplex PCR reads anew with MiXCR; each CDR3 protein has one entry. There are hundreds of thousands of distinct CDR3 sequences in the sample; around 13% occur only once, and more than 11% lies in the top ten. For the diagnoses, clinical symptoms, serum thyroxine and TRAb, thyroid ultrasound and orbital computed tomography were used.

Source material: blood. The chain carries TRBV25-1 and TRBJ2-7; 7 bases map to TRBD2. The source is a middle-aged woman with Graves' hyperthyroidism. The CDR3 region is CASTRAGASYEQYF. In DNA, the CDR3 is TGTGCCAGCACCCGGGCGGGAGCGTCCTACGAGCAGTACTTC.